The clone carrying this TCR beta chain showed up just a few times. No antigen is known for it. The germline CDR1 and CDR2 sequences are SGHVS and FNYEAQ. The CDR3 loop spans 15 amino acids. V lost 2 bases and J lost 3, with 11 bases in between. This sample stems from a study of T cells after yellow fever vaccination. On the study more broadly: SMART-Seq v4 Ultra Low Input served to prepare low-cell-number fractions. General study findings and limits: Post-booster repertoires again held most primary-vaccination clones (about 95% CD4, roughly 88% CD8). Within FACS-sorted repertoires, abundant clonotypes contaminating from the bulk population could be present.

UMIs and a universal primer site were added when TCR cDNA was made by 5'RACE template switching. TCRdb re-derived calls from the 5' RACE reads in MiXCR, one entry per CDR3 protein. Seen here are a few hundred thousand distinct CDR3 sequences, 5.2% observed once, and the top ten hold roughly 3.3%. The source is a man younger than 35 who received the YFV17D yellow fever vaccine. The specimen comprised CD4+ T cells sorted from PBMCs, sampled on the day of the yellow fever booster vaccination. The V gene is TRBV7-6, the J gene TRBJ2-1, with D possibly matching TRBD2 (5 bases). DNA for the CDR3: TGTGCCAGCAGCTTAAACGGGGTAATCTACAATGAGCAGTTCTTC. Amino acids: CASSLNGVIYNEQFF.